This T cell receptor beta chain originates from a study of cytomegalovirus exposure and HLA in healthy donors. The PCR employed 60 Vbeta primers together with 13 Jbeta primers. Produced via immunoSEQ multiplex PCR; TCRdb's table is partial and in-frame only. Of some 150,000 clones listed, approximately 80% are singletons. The germline V gene encodes CDR1 MNHNY and CDR2 SVGAGI (reference sequence). The CDR3 sequence is 11 residues long. The V end lost 8 bases, the J end lost 2 bases, and 6 bases lay between the germline ends. The clonotype comes from a female donor in good health and CMV-seropositive. Sequencing was performed on PBMCs. The V gene is TRBV6-6, the J gene TRBJ1-1; D call uncertain. CDR3 nucleotides: TGTGCCAGCCGGGGAAACACTGAAGCTTTCTTT. Residues: CASRGNTEAFF.